The entry that follows covers one T cell receptor beta chain sequence. Its target is unknown. The data stem from a study of CD8+CD57+ T cells in acquired aplastic anemia. Study observations and caveats: Patients shared 25 to 35 CD8+ CDR3 sequences with controls.

TCR beta VDJ and CDR3 profiles were obtained from a genomic DNA template. TCRdb re-analysed the reads in MiXCR, keeping a single row per CDR3 protein. Among 150,000 to 200,000 distinct CDR3 sequences listed, around 60% were seen once. CDR1 MNHEY and CDR2 SMNVEV come from the germline V gene (reference sequence). V shed 0 bases, J shed 2 bases, and the junction held 1 base outside the gene matches. The CDR3 sequence is 15 residues long. The chain recombines TRBV27 with TRBJ2-7; 10 bases are shared with TRBD2. This sequence originates from a human donor in good health. Input material: sorted CD4+, CD8+, or CD8+CD57+ T cells (not recorded which) from PBMCs. The CDR3, as DNA: TGTGCCAGCAGTTTATCGCTAGCGGGGGCCTACGAGCAGTACTTC. It codes for CASSLSLAGAYEQYF.